These 27 T cell receptor beta chains share one sample of origin, sequenced in a study of beta chain features in type 1 diabetes. The study reverse transcribed the entire isolated RNA, so it sequenced expressed TCRB transcripts. Sequencing was performed with immunoSEQ multiplex PCR; in TCRdb, only in-frame clones are kept and a portion is missing. The sample consists of more than 140,000 clones, 9.7% of them appearing once. Sequenced input: central memory CD4+ T cells from blood. The receptors were sampled from a woman between 35 and 50 years old in good health.

This CDR3 is CASSDPRRSSGANVLTF. CDR3 nucleotide sequence: TGTGCCAGCAGTGACCCTAGACGGAGCTCTGGGGCCAACGTCCTGACTTTC. The chain joins TRBV6-1 to TRBJ2-6; no clear D gene. The V gene lost 3 bases and the J gene lost 0 bases, with 12 bases spanning the gap. From germline, CDR1 is MNHNS and CDR2 SASEGT. This CDR3 spans 17 amino acids.

The chain joins TRBV10-3 to TRBJ1-1, with 10 bases that match TRBD1. Germline loops: CDR1 ENHRY, CDR2 SYGVKD. This CDR3 contains 14 residues. V dropped 5 bases and J dropped 6; count of bases not matched to a gene: 6. CDR3 sequence reads: CAISKDRGLSEAFF. The DNA of the CDR3 is TGTGCCATCAGTAAAGACAGGGGGCTCTCTGAAGCTTTCTTT.

The chain uses TRBV27 and TRBJ2-3; 13 bases match TRBD2. The CDR3 is 18 amino acids. V lost 4 bases and J lost 1; bases outside the gene matches: 8. CDR1 is MNHEY, CDR2 SMNVEV, per germline (reference sequence). The CDR3 sequence: CASSSGLAGAIGTDTQYF. Here the CDR3 DNA reads TGTGCCAGCAGTTCCGGACTAGCGGGGGCTATCGGCACAGATACGCAGTATTTT.

In its sample, this clone was seen a few times. The J gene is TRBJ1-1, the V gene TRBV7-2, with no clear D. Trimming took 1 base from V and 0 from J, leaving 12 bases between them. The germline CDR1 and CDR2 sequences are SGHTA and FQGNSA. The CDR3 covers 16 residues. CDR3 sequence: CASSLGANAVNTEAFF. DNA of the CDR3: TGTGCCAGCAGCTTAGGAGCCAACGCTGTGAACACTGAAGCTTTCTTT.

The rearrangement uses TRBV27 and TRBJ2-3; 13 bases fit TRBD2. V shed 5 bases and J 0 bases; nucleotides not matched to a gene: 5. The CDR3 length is 17 residues. Germline CDR1 is MNHEY and CDR2 is SMNVEV (reference sequence). CDR3 loop: CASSRTSGGPSTDTQYF. The CDR3 coding sequence is TGTGCCAGCAGTCGGACTAGCGGGGGTCCCAGCACAGATACGCAGTATTTT.

This clone was found many times. The CDR3 nucleotides are TGCAGCGTTCCGACTAGCGGGGGGTACACAGATACGCAGTATTTT. This translates into CSVPTSGGYTDTQYF. The chain uses TRBV29-1 and TRBJ2-3; 13 nucleotides match TRBD2. The junction had 4 bases not matched to a gene; V was cut back by 5 bases and J by 2 bases. CDR3 size: 15 residues. The germline V gene has CDR1 SQVTM and CDR2 ANQGSEA.

V and J are TRBV29-1 and TRBJ2-5; D is ambiguous. This CDR3 has 13 residues. Trimming left V 5 bases short and J 5 bases short, with 15 bases between. Per the germline V gene, CDR1 is SQVTM and CDR2 is ANQGSEA. The DNA of the CDR3 is TGCAGCGTTCCAGACTGGTACGGGGAGACCCAGTACTTC. This gives the protein CSVPDWYGETQYF. The entire variable domain, with the rest obtained from reference TRBV29-1 and TRBJ2-5, is as follows: SAVISQKPSRDICQRGTSLTIQCQVDSQVTMMFWYRQQPGQSLTLIATANQGSEATYESGFVIDKFPISRPNLTFSTLTVSNMSPEDSSIYLCSVPDWYGETQYFGPGTRLLVL.

The CDR3 DNA sequence: TGTGCCAGCAGCTTAGCCGGGATTAACACTGAAGCTTTCTTT. This codes for CASSLAGINTEAFF. The chain has TRBV7-6 and TRBJ1-1; D gene unclear. Germline assignment: CDR1 SGHVS and CDR2 FNYEAQ. The CDR3 loop spans 14 amino acids. V lost 0 bases, J lost 2 bases, and 7 bases lay in between.

This clone was counted many times. The chain has TRBV29-1 and TRBJ2-2, with 9 bases matching TRBD2. V shed 5 bases and J 4 bases; nucleotides not matched to a gene: 8. The CDR3 extends over 15 amino acids. The germline V gene encodes CDR1 SQVTM and CDR2 ANQGSEA. This chain's CDR3 is CSVQLAGVSTGELFF. As DNA, the CDR3 is TGCAGCGTTCAGTTAGCGGGGGTTAGCACCGGGGAGCTGTTTTTT.

The genes are TRBV10-3 and TRBJ2-5, with 8 bases matching TRBD2. The V gene's germline CDR1 is ENHRY and CDR2 SYGVKD. The CDR3 totals 17 residues. V was clipped by 0 bases and J by 1 base; unmatched bases: 7. The CDR3 loop reads CAISESTNGGVQETQYF. The CDR3 bases are TGTGCCATCAGTGAGTCAACTAACGGGGGGGTCCAAGAGACCCAGTACTTC.

This chain links TRBV6-6 with TRBJ2-3; 8 bases line up with TRBD2. Per the germline V gene, CDR1 is MNHNY and CDR2 is SVGAGI (reference sequence). There are 14 residues in the CDR3. The trim removed 5 bases at V and 1 base at J, leaving 2 bases unmatched. The CDR3 DNA sequence: TGTGCCAGCAGTACGGGACTAGGCACAGATACGCAGTATTTT. Protein: CASSTGLGTDTQYF.

This clone has only a few counts. This rearrangement joins TRBV6-1 to TRBJ1-5; D possibly corresponds to TRBD1 (6 bases). This CDR3 is built from 15 residues. The V end lost 7 bases, the J end lost 3 bases, and 16 bases lay between the germline ends. From germline, CDR1 is MNHNS and CDR2 SASEGT. CDR3 amino acids: CASKGGDRDNQPQHF. As DNA, the CDR3 is TGTGCCAGCAAAGGGGGAGACAGAGACAATCAGCCCCAGCATTTT.

The CDR3 nucleotides read TGCGCCAGCAGCCAGTGGGCGGGGGCCAACGTCCTGACTTTC. Its protein product is CASSQWAGANVLTF. This rearrangement joins TRBV4-3 to TRBJ2-6; D is unresolved. CDR1 and CDR2 from the germline V gene are LGHNA and YSLEER. Trimming removed 3 bases from V and 4 bases from J, with 7 bases in between. The length of the CDR3 is 14 residues.

This clone was seen ten or more times. The gene calls are TRBV7-2 and TRBJ2-5; D gene ambiguous. Germline CDR1 reads SGHTA; CDR2 reads FQGNSA. The ends were cut back, 5 bases at V and 5 bases at J, with 6 bases in the middle. The CDR3 sequence is 11 residues long. DNA of the CDR3: TGTGCCAGCAGCCAATTCGAGACCCAGTACTTC. This codes for CASSQFETQYF.

The V call is TRBV15, the J call TRBJ2-1, with D hard to call. Per germline, CDR1 LNHNV and CDR2 YYDKDF (reference sequence). Deletions cut 0 bases from V and 8 bases from J, with 11 bases between. The CDR3 runs to 14 residues. This chain's CDR3 is CATSREQRRDEQFF. The CDR3 DNA sequence: TGTGCCACCAGCAGAGAACAGAGAAGAGATGAGCAGTTCTTC. The full variable domain, its missing parts supplied by reference TRBV15 and TRBJ2-1, is DAMVIQNPRYQVTQFGKPVTLSCSQTLNHNVMYWYQQKSSQAPKLLFHYYDKDFNNEADTPDNFQSRRPNTSFCFLDIRSPGLGDTAMYLCATSREQRRDEQFFGPGTRLTVL.

This clone was observed a few times. The genes are TRBV15 and TRBJ2-3; 12 bases line up with TRBD1. CDR1 and CDR2 (germline): LNHNV, YYDKDF (reference sequence). The CDR3 spans 19 residues. V dropped 0 bases and J dropped 2; count of bases not matched to a gene: 9. CDR3 region: CATSREWDRGHGLTDTQYF. CDR3 nucleotide sequence: TGTGCCACCAGCAGAGAATGGGACAGGGGGCACGGACTCACAGATACGCAGTATTTT.

This clone was detected a few times. This chain uses TRBV21-1 with TRBJ1-1; TRBD1, the D gene given by the table, was not confirmed from the DNA. TRBV21-1 is noted as a pseudogene. This CDR3 is 15 amino acids long. The CDR3 protein is CASTPGAVYSTEAFF. The CDR3 DNA follows: TGTGCCAGTACCCCTGGGGCAGTGTATAGCACTGAAGCTTTCTTT.

This clone was counted between two and nine times. This sequence joins TRBV6-5 and TRBJ1-1; D call uncertain. With 5 bases removed from V and 7 bases from J, the gap between germline ends came to 8 bases. Germline V gene data show CDR1 as MNHEY and CDR2 as SVGAGI. The CDR3 totals 11 residues. CDR3 sequence (DNA): TGTGCCAGCAGTCAGGTGGTTGAAGCTTTCTTT. Protein sequence: CASSQVVEAFF.

The table lists this clone with a few counts. The V gene is TRBV5-1, the J gene TRBJ2-3, with 9 bases lining up with TRBD2. The CDR3 contains 17 residues. Germline trimming cut 3 bases from V and 0 bases from J; bases unmatched to any gene: 8. Germline CDR1 reads SGHRS; CDR2 reads YFSETQ. The CDR3 DNA follows: TGCGCCAGCAGCTATCTCGCGGGGGGGCGGAGCACAGATACGCAGTATTTT. Its translation is CASSYLAGGRSTDTQYF.

This rearrangement joins TRBV7-6 to TRBJ1-6; 7 nucleotides agree with TRBD1. The V and J ends lost 4 bases and 6 bases, in that order; junction bases with no gene match: 12. CDR1 is SGHVS and CDR2 is FNYEAQ in the germline V gene. This CDR3 region has 17 residues. CDR3 sequence: CASSSQGGAAINSPLHF. As DNA, the CDR3 is TGTGCCAGCAGCTCCCAAGGGGGCGCGGCAATTAATTCACCCCTCCACTTT.

This clone was detected a few times. The rearrangement uses TRBV18 and TRBJ1-6, with TRBD1 as a possible D gene (5 bases). This CDR3 region has 13 residues. The V and J ends lost 4 bases and 8 bases respectively, with 9 bases between them. The germline gives CDR1 KGHSH, CDR2 LQKENI. CDR3 bases: TGTGCCAGCTCACAAGCCAGGGATTCACCCCTCCACTTT. Amino acid sequence: CASSQARDSPLHF.

The V and J genes are TRBV5-4 and TRBJ2-5; D is undetermined. V shed 2 bases and J shed 5 bases, with 10 bases lying between them. The CDR3 length is 13 residues. In germline, CDR1 is SGHNT, CDR2 YYREEE (reference sequence). The CDR3: CASSLNSGETQYF. CDR3 in DNA: TGTGCCAGCAGCTTAAATTCCGGGGAGACCCAGTACTTC.

The J gene is TRBJ1-2, the V gene TRBV19, with D unclear. Germline-derived CDR1 and CDR2 are LNHDA and SQIVND (reference sequence). This CDR3 spans 15 amino acids. V lost 1 base and J 0 bases, leaving 9 bases between the germline ends. CDR3 amino acids: CASSIAPVPNYGYTF. The CDR3 DNA sequence: TGTGCCAGTAGTATAGCTCCGGTCCCTAACTATGGCTACACCTTC.

This clone appeared a few times. V usage is TRBV29-1 and J usage is TRBJ2-7, with D possibly matching TRBD1 (6 bases). CDR1 is SQVTM and CDR2 is ANQGSEA in the germline V gene. This CDR3 region has 12 residues. V lost 4 bases and J lost 5, with 12 bases in between. The CDR3 bases are TGCAGCGTTGGGGTACAGGGCCACGAGCAGTACTTC. Protein sequence: CSVGVQGHEQYF.

The rearrangement uses TRBV12-5 and TRBJ1-1, with TRBD1 matching 7 bases. The J segment lost 3 bases and the V segment lost 5 bases, leaving 3 bases of the junction unmatched. The CDR3 contains 13 residues. Germline lookup yields CDR1 LGHNT and CDR2 FRNRAP. The CDR3 is CASGRQGHTEAFF. CDR3 nucleotides: TGTGCTAGTGGTCGACAGGGTCACACTGAAGCTTTCTTT.

This clone was found a few times. The rearrangement uses TRBV9 and TRBJ1-2; D unresolved. Germline V gene lookup returns CDR1 SGDLS and CDR2 YYNGEE. V was trimmed by 6 bases and J by 3 bases, leaving 18 bases between them. This CDR3 has 15 residues. CDR3 sequence (DNA): TGTGCCAGCACCACCTCAATCGGGATCGACTATGGCTACACCTTC. It translates to CASTTSIGIDYGYTF.

This clone was seen more than once but under ten times. The V gene is TRBV2, the J gene TRBJ2-1; unclear D gene. Trimming shortened V by 3 bases and J by 7 bases, and 10 bases separated the two germline ends. The germline gives CDR1 SNHLY, CDR2 FYNNEI. The CDR3 contains 13 residues. CDR3 sequence (DNA): TGTGCCAGCAGTGACGGAGTAGGAAATGAGCAGTTCTTC. Protein sequence: CASSDGVGNEQFF.